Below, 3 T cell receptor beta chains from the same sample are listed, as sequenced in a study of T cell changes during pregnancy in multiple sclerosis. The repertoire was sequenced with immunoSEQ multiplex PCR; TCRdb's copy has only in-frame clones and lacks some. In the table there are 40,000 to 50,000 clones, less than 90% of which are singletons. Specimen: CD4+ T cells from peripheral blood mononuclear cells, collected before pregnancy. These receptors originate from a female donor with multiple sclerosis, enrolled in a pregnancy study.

CDR3 amino acids: CASSPRNTGELFF. The CDR3 DNA reads TGTGCCAGCAGCCCGCGCAACACCGGGGAGCTGTTTTTT. The chain has TRBV11-1 and TRBJ2-2, with D unclear. This CDR3 has 13 residues. Trimming took 5 bases from V and 2 from J, leaving 6 bases between them. Per germline, CDR1 SGHAT and CDR2 FQDESV (reference sequence). Drawing the rest from reference TRBV11-1 and TRBJ2-2, the complete variable domain is EAEVAQSPRYKITEKSQAVAFWCDPISGHATLYWYRQILGQGPELLVQFQDESVVDDSQLPKDRFSAERLKGVDSTLKIQPAELGDSAMYLCASSPRNTGELFFGEGSRLTVL.

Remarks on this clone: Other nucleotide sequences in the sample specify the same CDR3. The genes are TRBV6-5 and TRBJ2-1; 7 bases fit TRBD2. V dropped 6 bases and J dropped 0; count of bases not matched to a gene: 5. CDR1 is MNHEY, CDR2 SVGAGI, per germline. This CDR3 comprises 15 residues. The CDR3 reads CASRSSGISYNEQFF. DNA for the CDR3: TGTGCCAGCAGATCAAGCGGGATCTCCTACAATGAGCAGTTCTTC.

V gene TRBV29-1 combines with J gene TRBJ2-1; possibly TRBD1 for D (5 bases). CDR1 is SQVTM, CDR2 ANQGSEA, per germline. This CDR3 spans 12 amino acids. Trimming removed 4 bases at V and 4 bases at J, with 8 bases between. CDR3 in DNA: TGCAGCGTTGGGCGACAGTACAATGAGCAGTTCTTC. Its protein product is CSVGRQYNEQFF.